The clone carrying this T cell receptor beta chain has at least ten counts. The antigen remains undetermined. Molecules of cDNA were individually given unique molecular identifiers that were attached to them. TCRdb passed the 5' RACE reads through MiXCR, listing each CDR3 protein once. The data show around 52,000 distinct CDR3 sequences, with approximately 12% seen just once and 2.5% to 3% held by the top ten. The sample originates from a study of early T cells in non-severe SARS-CoV-2 infection. Study background: Alpha and beta chains were unpaired, from unsorted whole-blood bulk RNA.

The trim removed 2 bases at V and 12 bases at J, leaving 7 bases unmatched. This CDR3 is built from 14 residues. Germline lookup yields CDR1 SGHAT and CDR2 FQNNGV. Study conclusions and caveats: Missing private and CD4 specificities, VDJdb matching favored anti-spike CD8 responses.

The chain uses TRBV11-2 and TRBJ1-4, with TRBD1 matching 9 bases. The sequenced sample was whole blood. The source is an adult who was a healthcare worker with PCR-confirmed SARS-CoV-2 infection or an uninfected control (not recorded which). CDR3 sequence reads: CASSLRGQGRELFF. The CDR3 DNA is TGTGCCAGCAGCTTAAGGGGACAGGGCAGAGAACTGTTTTTT.